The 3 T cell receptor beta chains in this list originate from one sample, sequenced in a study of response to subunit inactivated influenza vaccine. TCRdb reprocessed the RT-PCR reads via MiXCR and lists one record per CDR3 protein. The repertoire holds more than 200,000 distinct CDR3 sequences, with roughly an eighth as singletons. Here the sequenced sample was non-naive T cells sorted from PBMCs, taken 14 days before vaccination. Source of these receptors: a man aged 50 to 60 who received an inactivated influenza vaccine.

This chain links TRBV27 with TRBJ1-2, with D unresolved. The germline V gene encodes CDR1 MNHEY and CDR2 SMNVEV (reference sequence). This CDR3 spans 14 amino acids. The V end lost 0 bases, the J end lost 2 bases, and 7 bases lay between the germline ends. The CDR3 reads CASSLSNRNYGYTF. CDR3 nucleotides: TGTGCCAGCAGTTTATCGAACAGAAACTATGGCTACACCTTC.

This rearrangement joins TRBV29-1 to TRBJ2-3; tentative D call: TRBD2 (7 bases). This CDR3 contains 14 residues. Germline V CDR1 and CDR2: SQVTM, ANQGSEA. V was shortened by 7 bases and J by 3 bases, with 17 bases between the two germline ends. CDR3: CSAQRRGRTDTQYF. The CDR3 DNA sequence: TGCAGCGCCCAACGGCGGGGGCGGACAGATACGCAGTATTTT.

The CDR3 DNA is TGTGCCAGCTCACCAAGGTCCAGTAGTGGTCAGCCCCAGCATTTT. As protein: CASSPRSSSGQPQHF. The chain uses TRBV18 and TRBJ1-5; D ambiguous. This CDR3 is built from 15 residues. V dropped 2 bases and J dropped 6 bases, with 14 bases sitting between them. CDR1 is KGHSH and CDR2 is LQKENI in the germline V gene.